This T cell receptor (beta chain) was sequenced in a study of T-cell memory formation after mild COVID-19. The 5'RACE method, run with constant-segment primers, produced TCR alpha and TCR beta cDNA libraries (carrying sample barcodes and UMIs). One entry per CDR3 protein results from TCRdb running MiXCR on the 5' RACE reads. Of 410,000 or so distinct CDR3 sequences detected, about a quarter appear once; the ten largest clones hold less than 15%. Germline trimming cut 4 bases from V and 4 bases from J; bases unmatched to any gene: 3. Looked up from germline, CDR1 is SQVTM and CDR2 is ANQGSEA. There are 15 residues in the CDR3.

This TCR was sampled from an adult woman who had mild COVID-19 (a few samples of this study predate the infection). Cell type and time point are not known. This sequence joins TRBV29-1 and TRBJ2-5, with 16 bases lining up with TRBD2. The specimen was PBMCs or a T cell subset sorted from them (not recorded which). The chain's CDR3 is CSVGGLAGGRETQYF. CDR3 bases: TGCAGCGTTGGGGGACTAGCGGGAGGGCGAGAGACCCAGTACTTC.